The clone carrying this TCR beta chain was detected many times. Trimming shortened V by 3 bases and J by 3 bases, and 12 bases separated the two germline ends. This CDR3 is built from 15 residues. Germline values: CDR1 LGHDT, CDR2 YNNKEL (reference sequence). TCR beta CDR3 regions were amplified from RNA transcripts. Carried out on the TCR CDR3, a first-round RT-PCR used the HTBI primer set. TCRdb reprocessed the multiplex PCR reads via MiXCR and lists one record per CDR3 protein. Here the sample spans 300,000 to 450,000 distinct CDR3 sequences, 25% being singletons. Uncontrolled infection, other autoimmune disease, pregnancy or lactation led to exclusion. This sample is drawn from a study of T cells in Graves' hyperthyroidism and ophthalmopathy.

The genes are TRBV3-1 and TRBJ2-1; TRBD1 might be the D (6 bases). Source material: blood. The receptor comes from a man in his fifties with Graves' hyperthyroidism. The CDR3 coding sequence is TGTGCCAGCAGCCAGAACACAGGGAACTACAATGAGCAGTTCTTC. It encodes CASSQNTGNYNEQFF.